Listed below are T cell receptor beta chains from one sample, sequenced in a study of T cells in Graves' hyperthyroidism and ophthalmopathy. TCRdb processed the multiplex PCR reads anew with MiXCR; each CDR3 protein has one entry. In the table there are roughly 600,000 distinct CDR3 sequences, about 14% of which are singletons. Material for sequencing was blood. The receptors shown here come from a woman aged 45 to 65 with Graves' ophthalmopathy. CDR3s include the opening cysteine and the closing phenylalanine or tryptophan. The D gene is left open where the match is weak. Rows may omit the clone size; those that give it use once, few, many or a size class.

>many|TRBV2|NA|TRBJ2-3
TGTGCCAGCCTGAAAAATGGGGCAGGACACACAGATACGCAGTATTTT
CASLKNGAGHTDTQYF
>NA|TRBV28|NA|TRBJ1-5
TGTGCCAGCAGTTCCCACGCGGGCAATCAGCCCCAGCATTTT
CASSSHAGNQPQHF
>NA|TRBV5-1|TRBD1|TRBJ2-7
TGCGCCAGCAGCTTGGGACAGGGTCAAGTCTACGAGCAGTACTTC
CASSLGQGQVYEQYF
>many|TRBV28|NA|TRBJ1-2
TGTGCCAGCCTCGGGGATGATGGCTACACCTTC
CASLGDDGYTF
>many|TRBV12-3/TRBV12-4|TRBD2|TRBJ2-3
TGTGCCAGCAGTTTTGTAGCGGGAGGCGCAGATACGCAGTATTTT
CASSFVAGGADTQYF
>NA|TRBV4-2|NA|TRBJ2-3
TGTGCCAGCAGCCAACCGACGGACACAGATACGCAGTATTTT
CASSQPTDTDTQYF
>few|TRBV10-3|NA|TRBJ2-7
TGTGCCATCGTTAACGGGTCAGGCCGATCCTACGAGCAGTACTTC
CAIVNGSGRSYEQYF
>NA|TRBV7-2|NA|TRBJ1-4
TGTGCCAGCAGCTTAGCGCGGGGGGTGGGTGAAAAACTGTTTTTT
CASSLARGVGEKLFF
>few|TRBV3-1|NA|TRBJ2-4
TGTGCCAGCAGCCAAGATTGGGCGAGCCTAGCCAAAAACATTCAGTACTTC
CASSQDWASLAKNIQYF
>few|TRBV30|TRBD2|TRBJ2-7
TGTGCCTGGACCTTGAGCGGGAGTTCCTACGAGCAGTACTTC
CAWTLSGSSYEQYF
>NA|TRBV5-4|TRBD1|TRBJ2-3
TGTGCCAGCAGCTTCCGGGACAGGGGATCGAATACGCAGTATTTT
CASSFRDRGSNTQYF
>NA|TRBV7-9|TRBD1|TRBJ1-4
TGTGCCAGCAGCCATCCGGGACAGGGCTTTGAAAAACTGTTTTTT
CASSHPGQGFEKLFF
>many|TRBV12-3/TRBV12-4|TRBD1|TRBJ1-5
TGTGCCAGCAGTGTCCGACAGGGAGATTTTCAGCCCCAGCATTTT
CASSVRQGDFQPQHF
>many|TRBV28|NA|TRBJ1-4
TGTGCCAGCAGTTTATCCGGGACGGATGAAAAACTGTTTTTT
CASSLSGTDEKLFF
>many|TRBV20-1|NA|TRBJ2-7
TGCAGTGCCGCGAACAGCGAAAAAGACGTATACGAGCAGTACTTC
CSAANSEKDVYEQYF
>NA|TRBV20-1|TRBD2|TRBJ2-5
TGCAGTGCTAGAGATACGCGGGAGGGCCGAGAGACCCAGTACTTC
CSARDTREGRETQYF
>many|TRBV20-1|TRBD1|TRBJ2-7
TGCAGTGTACGGGACAGGGGCAACGAGCAGTACTTC
CSVRDRGNEQYF
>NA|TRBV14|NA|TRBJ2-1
TGTGCCAGCAGCCAAGCTCTCTCGCGACCCAATGAGCAGTTCTTC
CASSQALSRPNEQFF
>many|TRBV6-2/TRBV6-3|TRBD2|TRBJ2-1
TGTGCCAGCCGATCCACCACTAGCGGGAGTTTCAATGAGCAGTTCTTC
CASRSTTSGSFNEQFF
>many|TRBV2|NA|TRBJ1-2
TGTGCCAGCAGTAGACAGGTCTACACCTTC
CASSRQVYTF
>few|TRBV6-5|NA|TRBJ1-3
TGTGCCAGCAGTTACGACAGGAACAGGGCCATGCATGGAAACACCATATATTTT
CASSYDRNRAMHGNTIYF
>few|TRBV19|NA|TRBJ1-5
TGTGCCAGTAGTATTGCGGGGATCAGGCGCAATCAGCCCCAGCATTTT
CASSIAGIRRNQPQHF
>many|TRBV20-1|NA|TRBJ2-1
TGCAGTGCTAGATTTCAGGGAAACAATGAGCAGTTCTTC
CSARFQGNNEQFF
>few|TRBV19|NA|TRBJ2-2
TGTGCCAGTAGTATGTGGGGGAGTCTAGCCACCGGGGAGCTGTTTTTT
CASSMWGSLATGELFF
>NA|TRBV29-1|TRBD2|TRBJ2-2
TGCAGCGTTGATTGGGGAGGGGACCGACTAGCGGGATTAGGTTTAATGGTTACCGGGGAGCTGTTTTTT
CSVDWGGDRLAGLGLMVTGELFF
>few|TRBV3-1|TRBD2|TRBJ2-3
TGTGCCAGCAGCCAAGTGGGACTAGCGTTAGATACGCAGTATTTT
CASSQVGLALDTQYF
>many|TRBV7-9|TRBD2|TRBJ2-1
TGTGCCAGCAGGTCCACTAGCGGAAGCTCCTACAATGAGCAGTTCTTC
CASRSTSGSSYNEQFF
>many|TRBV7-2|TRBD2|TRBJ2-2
TGTGCCAGCAGCTCCGGGACTAGGTTTGGCACCGGGGAGCTGTTTTTT
CASSSGTRFGTGELFF
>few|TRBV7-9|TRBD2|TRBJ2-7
TGTGCCAGCAGCATGACCGGGACTAGCGGGAGATCAGTGCAGTACTTC
CASSMTGTSGRSVQYF
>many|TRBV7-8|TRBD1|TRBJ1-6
TGTGCCAGCAGACTGGGACAGGGGAATTCACCCCTCCACTTT
CASRLGQGNSPLHF
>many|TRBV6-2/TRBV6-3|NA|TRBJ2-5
TGTGCCAGCAGTAAACGGCAAGAGACCCAGTACTTC
CASSKRQETQYF
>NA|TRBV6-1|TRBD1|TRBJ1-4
TGTGCCATCGCGGCAGGGACAGGGTCCGAAAAACTGTTTTTT
CAIAAGTGSEKLFF
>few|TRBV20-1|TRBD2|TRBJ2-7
TGCAGTGCGCGGACTAGACCCTACGAGCAGTACTTC
CSARTRPYEQYF
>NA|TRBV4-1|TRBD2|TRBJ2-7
TGCGCCAGCAGCCAGAGCGGGGGCTCCTACGAGCAGTACTTC
CASSQSGGSYEQYF
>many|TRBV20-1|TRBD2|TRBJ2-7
TGCAGTGCTAGCGGCCCGGGACTAGGGAGCTACGAGCAGTACTTC
CSASGPGLGSYEQYF
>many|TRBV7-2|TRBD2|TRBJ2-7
TGTGCCAGCAGCTTAAACAGGCAGGGGGCTAGCGGGAGACGGTACGAGCAGTACTTC
CASSLNRQGASGRRYEQYF
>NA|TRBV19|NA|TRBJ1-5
TGTGCCAGTAGTGTTACAGTGTATGGCAATCAGCCCCAGCATTTT
CASSVTVYGNQPQHF
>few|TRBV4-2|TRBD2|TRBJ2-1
TGTGCCAGCAGCCGACTAGCGGGAGAAAATGAGCAGTTCTTC
CASSRLAGENEQFF
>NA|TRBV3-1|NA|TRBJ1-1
TGTGCCAGCAGCCAAGGTTCCAGGGTAGAAGCTTTCTTT
CASSQGSRVEAFF
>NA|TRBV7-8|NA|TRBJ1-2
TGTGCCAGCAGCTTAGCCCGACAGACTAACTATGGCTACACCTTC
CASSLARQTNYGYTF
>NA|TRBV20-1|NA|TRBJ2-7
TGCAGTGCCCGTCCGGCCCTCGAGAACGAGCAGTACTTC
CSARPALENEQYF
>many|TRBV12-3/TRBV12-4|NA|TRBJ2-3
TGTGCCAGCAGTGGGGTGAGGGTGACAGATACGCAGTATTTT
CASSGVRVTDTQYF